Listed below are T cell receptor beta chains from one sample, sequenced in a study of patients and donors after allogeneic stem cell transplantation. TCRdb recomputed calls from the RT-PCR reads with MiXCR, one row per CDR3 protein. The top ten hold more than 25% of the sample, which has 70,000 to 75,000 distinct CDR3 sequences, 26% seen once. Material: blood, either unsorted or a sorted T cell fraction (not recorded which). The receptor set was obtained from a human donor who was either an allogeneic HSCT recipient or a stem cell or donor lymphocyte infusion donor (not recorded which). It is not recorded whose cells these are; they may come from a transplant donor. Each CDR3 is given with its conserved first and last residue. A D gene is named only where the DNA matches it firmly. Where a row states a size, it is once, few, many or the class of an expanded clone; other rows omit it.

d_call	v_call	j_call	clone_size	cdr3_aa	cdr3_nt
-	TRBV29-1	TRBJ2-7	-	CSVAVNSYEQYF	TGCAGCGTTGCGGTCAACTCCTACGAGCAGTACTTC
-	TRBV20-1	TRBJ1-1	few	CSASLSTEAFF	TGCAGTGCTAGTCTCTCCACTGAAGCTTTCTTT
TRBD1	TRBV5-8	TRBJ1-2	-	CASSLPGTDRGYGYTF	TGTGCCAGCAGCTTGCCTGGGACAGATAGGGGCTATGGCTACACCTTC
-	TRBV20-1	TRBJ1-1	few	CRGQLNTEAFF	TGCAGGGGGCAGCTGAACACTGAAGCTTTCTTT
TRBD2	TRBV4-1	TRBJ2-2	-	CASSPPGLETGELFF	TGCGCCAGCAGCCCGCCGGGACTAGAAACCGGGGAGCTGTTTTTT
TRBD2	TRBV9	TRBJ2-7	-	CASSPPGLAGHGEQYF	TGTGCCAGCAGCCCTCCGGGACTAGCGGGACATGGCGAGCAGTACTTC
-	TRBV10-3	TRBJ2-3	few	CAIRTGTGADTQYF	TGTGCCATCAGAACCGGGACTGGCGCAGATACGCAGTATTTT
-	TRBV4-3	TRBJ2-6	few	CASSQEWEPGANVLTF	TGCGCCAGCAGCCAAGAGTGGGAGCCTGGGGCCAACGTCCTGACTTTC
TRBD2	TRBV20-1	TRBJ2-1	-	CSARDYLASGSGEQFF	TGCAGTGCTAGAGATTATTTGGCTAGCGGGAGCGGTGAGCAGTTCTTC
TRBD1	TRBV7-9	TRBJ1-4	many	CASSPTGSSEKLFF	TGTGCCAGCAGCCCGACAGGGTCTTCTGAAAAACTGTTTTTT